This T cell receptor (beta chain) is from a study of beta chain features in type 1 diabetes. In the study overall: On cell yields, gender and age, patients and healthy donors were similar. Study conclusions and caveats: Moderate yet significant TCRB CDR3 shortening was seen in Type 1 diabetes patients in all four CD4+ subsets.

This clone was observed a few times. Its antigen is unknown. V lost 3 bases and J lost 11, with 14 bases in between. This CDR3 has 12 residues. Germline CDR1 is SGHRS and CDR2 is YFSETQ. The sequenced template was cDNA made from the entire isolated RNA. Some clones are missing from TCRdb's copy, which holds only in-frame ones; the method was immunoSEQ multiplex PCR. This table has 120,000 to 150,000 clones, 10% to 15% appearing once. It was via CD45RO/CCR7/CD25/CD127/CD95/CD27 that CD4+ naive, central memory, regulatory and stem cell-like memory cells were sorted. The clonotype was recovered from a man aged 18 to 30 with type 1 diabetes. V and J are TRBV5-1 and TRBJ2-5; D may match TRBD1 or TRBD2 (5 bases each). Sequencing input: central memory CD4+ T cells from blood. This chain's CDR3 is CASSSQSREQYF. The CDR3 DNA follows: TGCGCCAGCAGCTCCCAGTCCAGGGAGCAGTACTTC.